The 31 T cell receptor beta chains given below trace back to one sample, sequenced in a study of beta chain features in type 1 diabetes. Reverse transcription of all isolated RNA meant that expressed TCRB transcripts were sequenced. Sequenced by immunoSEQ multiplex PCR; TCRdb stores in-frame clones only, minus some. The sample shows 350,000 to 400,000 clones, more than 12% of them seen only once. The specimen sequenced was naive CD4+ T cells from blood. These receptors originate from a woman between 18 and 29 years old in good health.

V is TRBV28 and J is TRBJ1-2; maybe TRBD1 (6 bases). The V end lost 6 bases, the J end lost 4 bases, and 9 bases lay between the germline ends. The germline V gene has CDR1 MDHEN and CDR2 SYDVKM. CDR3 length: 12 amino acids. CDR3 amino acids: CASRQQGYGYTF. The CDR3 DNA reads TGTGCCAGCAGGCAACAGGGCTATGGCTACACCTTC.

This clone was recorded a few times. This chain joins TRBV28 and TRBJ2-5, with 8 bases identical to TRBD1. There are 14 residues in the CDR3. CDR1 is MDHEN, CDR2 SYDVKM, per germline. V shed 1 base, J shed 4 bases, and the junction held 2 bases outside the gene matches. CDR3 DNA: TGTGCCAGCAGTTTATCTCAGGGGGCAGAGACCCAGTACTTC. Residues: CASSLSQGAETQYF.

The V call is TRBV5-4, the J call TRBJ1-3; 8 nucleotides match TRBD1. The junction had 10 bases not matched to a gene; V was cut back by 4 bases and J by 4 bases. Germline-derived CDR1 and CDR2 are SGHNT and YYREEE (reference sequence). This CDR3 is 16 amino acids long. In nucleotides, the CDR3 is TGTGCCAGCAGCCCCGGGACAGGTTCGAGGGGAAACACCATATATTTT. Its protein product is CASSPGTGSRGNTIYF.

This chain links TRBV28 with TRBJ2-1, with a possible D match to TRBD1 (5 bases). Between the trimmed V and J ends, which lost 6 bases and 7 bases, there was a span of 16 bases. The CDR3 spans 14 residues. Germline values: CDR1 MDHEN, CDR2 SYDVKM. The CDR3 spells CASSPQGRLNEQFF. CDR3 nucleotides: TGTGCCAGCAGCCCCCAGGGCCGCCTGAATGAGCAGTTCTTC.

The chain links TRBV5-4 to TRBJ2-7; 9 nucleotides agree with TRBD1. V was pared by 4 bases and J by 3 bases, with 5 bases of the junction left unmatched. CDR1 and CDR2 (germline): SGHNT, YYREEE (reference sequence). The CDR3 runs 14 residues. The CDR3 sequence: CASSLRQGDYEQYF. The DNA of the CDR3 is TGTGCCAGCAGCCTTCGACAGGGGGACTACGAGCAGTACTTC.

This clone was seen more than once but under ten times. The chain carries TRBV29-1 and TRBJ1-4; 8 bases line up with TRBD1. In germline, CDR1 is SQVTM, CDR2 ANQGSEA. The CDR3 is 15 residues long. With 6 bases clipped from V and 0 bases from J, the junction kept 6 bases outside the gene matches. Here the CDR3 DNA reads TGCAGCGTCCGAGGACAGGGCGCAACTAATGAAAAACTGTTTTTT. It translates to CSVRGQGATNEKLFF.

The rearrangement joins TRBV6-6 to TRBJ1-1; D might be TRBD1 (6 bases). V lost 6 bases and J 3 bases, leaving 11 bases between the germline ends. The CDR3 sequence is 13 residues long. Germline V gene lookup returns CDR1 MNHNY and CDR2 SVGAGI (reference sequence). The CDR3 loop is CASRRPGDTEAFF. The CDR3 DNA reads TGTGCCAGCAGGCGTCCAGGGGACACTGAAGCTTTCTTT.

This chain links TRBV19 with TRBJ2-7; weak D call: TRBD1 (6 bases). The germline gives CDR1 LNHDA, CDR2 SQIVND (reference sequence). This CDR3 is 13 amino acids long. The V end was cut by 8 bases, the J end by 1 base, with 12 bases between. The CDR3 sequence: CASALDRSYEQYF. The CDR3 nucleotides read TGTGCCAGTGCCTTGGACAGATCCTACGAGCAGTACTTC.

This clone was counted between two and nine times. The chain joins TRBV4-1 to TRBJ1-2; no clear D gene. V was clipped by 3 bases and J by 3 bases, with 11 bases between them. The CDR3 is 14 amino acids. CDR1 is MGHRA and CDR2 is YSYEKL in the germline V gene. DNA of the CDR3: TGCGCCAGCAGCCATTCTCAATTAGACTATGGCTACACCTTC. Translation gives CASSHSQLDYGYTF.

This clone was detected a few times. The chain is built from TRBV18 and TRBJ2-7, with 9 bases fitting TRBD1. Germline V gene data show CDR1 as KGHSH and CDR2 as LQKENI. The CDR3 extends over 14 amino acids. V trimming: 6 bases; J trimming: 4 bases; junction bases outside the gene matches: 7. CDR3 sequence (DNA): TGTGCCAGCTCGTCGGGACAGGGTATGTACGAGCAGTACTTC. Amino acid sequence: CASSSGQGMYEQYF. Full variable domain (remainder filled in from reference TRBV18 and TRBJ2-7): NAGVMQNPRHLVRRRGQEARLRCSPMKGHSHVYWYRQLPEEGLKFMVYLQKENIIDESGMPKERFSAEFPKEGPSILRIQQVVRGDSAAYFCASSSGQGMYEQYFGPGTRLTVT.

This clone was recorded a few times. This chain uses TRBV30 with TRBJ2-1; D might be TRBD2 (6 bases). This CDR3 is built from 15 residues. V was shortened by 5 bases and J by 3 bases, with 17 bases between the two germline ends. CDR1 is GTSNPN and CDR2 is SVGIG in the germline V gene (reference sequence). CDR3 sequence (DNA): TGTGCCTGGGGCTATGGAGGGAGAGACTACAATGAGCAGTTCTTC. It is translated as CAWGYGGRDYNEQFF.

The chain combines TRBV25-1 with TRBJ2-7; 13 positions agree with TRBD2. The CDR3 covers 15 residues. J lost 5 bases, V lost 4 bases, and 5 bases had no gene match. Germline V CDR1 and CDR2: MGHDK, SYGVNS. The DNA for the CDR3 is TGTGCCAGCAGTGGGACTAGCGGGAGACCCAACGAGCAGTACTTC. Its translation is CASSGTSGRPNEQYF.

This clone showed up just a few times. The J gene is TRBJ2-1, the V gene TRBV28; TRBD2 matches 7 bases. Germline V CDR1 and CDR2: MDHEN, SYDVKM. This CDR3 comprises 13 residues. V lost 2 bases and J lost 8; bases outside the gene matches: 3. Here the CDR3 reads CASSLGGSYEQFF. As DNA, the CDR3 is TGTGCCAGCAGTTTAGGCGGGAGCTATGAGCAGTTCTTC.

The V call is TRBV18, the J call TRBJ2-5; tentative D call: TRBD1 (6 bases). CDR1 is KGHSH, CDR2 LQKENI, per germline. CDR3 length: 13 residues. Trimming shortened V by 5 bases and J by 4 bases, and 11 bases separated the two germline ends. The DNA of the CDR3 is TGTGCCAGCTCAATATCACAGGGAGAGACCCAGTACTTC. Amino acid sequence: CASSISQGETQYF.

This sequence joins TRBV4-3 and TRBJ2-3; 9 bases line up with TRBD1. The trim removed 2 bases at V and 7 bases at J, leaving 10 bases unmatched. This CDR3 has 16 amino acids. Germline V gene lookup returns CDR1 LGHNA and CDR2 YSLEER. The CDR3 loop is CASSQSLGTGSNTQYF. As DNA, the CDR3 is TGCGCCAGCAGCCAATCCCTGGGGACAGGGAGTAATACGCAGTATTTT.

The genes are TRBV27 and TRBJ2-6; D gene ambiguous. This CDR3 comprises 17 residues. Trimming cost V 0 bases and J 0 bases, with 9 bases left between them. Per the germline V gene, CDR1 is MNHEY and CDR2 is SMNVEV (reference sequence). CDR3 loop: CASSLSWLSSGANVLTF. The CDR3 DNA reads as TGTGCCAGCAGTTTATCGTGGCTGTCCTCTGGGGCCAACGTCCTGACTTTC. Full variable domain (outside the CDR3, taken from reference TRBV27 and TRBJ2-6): EAQVTQNPRYLITVTGKKLTVTCSQNMNHEYMSWYRQDPGLGLRQIYYSMNVEVTDKGDVPEGYKVSRKEKRNFPLILESPSPNQTSLYFCASSLSWLSSGANVLTFGAGSRLTVL.

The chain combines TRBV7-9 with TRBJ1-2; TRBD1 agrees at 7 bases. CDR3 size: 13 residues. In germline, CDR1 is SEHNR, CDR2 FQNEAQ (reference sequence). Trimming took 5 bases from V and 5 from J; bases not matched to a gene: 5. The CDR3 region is CASSREQGYGYTF. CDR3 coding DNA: TGTGCCAGCAGCCGTGAACAGGGGTATGGCTACACCTTC.

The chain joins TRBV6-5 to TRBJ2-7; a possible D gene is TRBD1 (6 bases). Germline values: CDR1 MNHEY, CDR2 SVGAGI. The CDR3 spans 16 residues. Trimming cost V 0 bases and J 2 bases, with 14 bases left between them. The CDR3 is CASSYSEAGVTYEQYF. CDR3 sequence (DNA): TGTGCCAGCAGTTACTCGGAAGCAGGGGTAACCTACGAGCAGTACTTC.

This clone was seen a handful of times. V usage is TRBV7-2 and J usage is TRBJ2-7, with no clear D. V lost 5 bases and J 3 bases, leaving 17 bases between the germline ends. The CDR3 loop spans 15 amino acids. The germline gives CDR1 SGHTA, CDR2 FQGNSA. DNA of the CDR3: TGTGCCAGCAGCCCCGAACGGGTTGAAGACTACGAGCAGTACTTC. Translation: CASSPERVEDYEQYF.

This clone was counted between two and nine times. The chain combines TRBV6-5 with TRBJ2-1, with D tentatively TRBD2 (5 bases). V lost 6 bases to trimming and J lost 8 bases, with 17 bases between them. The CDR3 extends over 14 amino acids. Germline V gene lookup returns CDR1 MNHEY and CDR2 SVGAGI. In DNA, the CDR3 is TGTGCCAGCAGGCTGGACGAGGGAACAGATGAGCAGTTCTTC. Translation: CASRLDEGTDEQFF.

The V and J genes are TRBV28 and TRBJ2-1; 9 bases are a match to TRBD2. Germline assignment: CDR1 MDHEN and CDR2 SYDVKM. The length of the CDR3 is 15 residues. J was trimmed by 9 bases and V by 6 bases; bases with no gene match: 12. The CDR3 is CASRLAGGPLGEQFF. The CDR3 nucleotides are TGTGCCAGCAGGTTGGCGGGAGGGCCTCTTGGTGAGCAGTTCTTC.

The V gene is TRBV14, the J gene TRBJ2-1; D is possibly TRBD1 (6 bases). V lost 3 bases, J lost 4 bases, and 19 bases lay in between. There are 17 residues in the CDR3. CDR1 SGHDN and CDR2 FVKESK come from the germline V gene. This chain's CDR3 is CASSQYRTDIGYNEQFF. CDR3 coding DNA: TGTGCCAGCAGCCAGTACAGGACAGACATAGGTTACAATGAGCAGTTCTTC.

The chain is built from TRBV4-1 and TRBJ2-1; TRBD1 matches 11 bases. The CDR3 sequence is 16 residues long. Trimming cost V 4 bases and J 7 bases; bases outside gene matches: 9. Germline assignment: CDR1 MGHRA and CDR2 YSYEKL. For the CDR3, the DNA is TGCGCCAGCAGCCCCGGACAGGGGGCCCTGGCGAATGAGCAGTTCTTC. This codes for CASSPGQGALANEQFF.

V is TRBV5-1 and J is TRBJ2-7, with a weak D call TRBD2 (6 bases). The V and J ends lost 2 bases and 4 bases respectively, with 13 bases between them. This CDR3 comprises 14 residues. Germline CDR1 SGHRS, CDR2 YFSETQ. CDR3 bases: TGCGCCAGCAGCTTAGCGACTAGTCAGTACGAGCAGTACTTC. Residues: CASSLATSQYEQYF.

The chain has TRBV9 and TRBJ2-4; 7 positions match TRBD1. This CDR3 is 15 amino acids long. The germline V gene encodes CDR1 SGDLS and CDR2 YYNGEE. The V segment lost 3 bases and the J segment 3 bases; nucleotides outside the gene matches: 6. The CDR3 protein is CASSGTGVGKNIQYF. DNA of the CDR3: TGTGCCAGCAGCGGAACAGGGGTGGGCAAAAACATTCAGTACTTC. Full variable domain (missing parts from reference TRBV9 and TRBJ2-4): DSGVTQTPKHLITATGQRVTLRCSPRSGDLSVYWYQQSLDQGLQFLIQYYNGEERAKGNILERFSAQQFPDLHSELNLSSLELGDSALYFCASSGTGVGKNIQYFGAGTRLSVL.

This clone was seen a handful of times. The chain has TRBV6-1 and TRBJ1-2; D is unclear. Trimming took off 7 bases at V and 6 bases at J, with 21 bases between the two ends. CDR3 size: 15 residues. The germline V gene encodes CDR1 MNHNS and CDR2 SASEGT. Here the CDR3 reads CASTDPGPGWDGYTF. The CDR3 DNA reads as TGTGCCAGCACGGATCCCGGCCCGGGATGGGATGGCTACACCTTC.

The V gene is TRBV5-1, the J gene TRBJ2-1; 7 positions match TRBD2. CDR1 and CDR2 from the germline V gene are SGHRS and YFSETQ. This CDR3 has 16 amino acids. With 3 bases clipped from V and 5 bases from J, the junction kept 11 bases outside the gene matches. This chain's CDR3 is CASSSPISGNNNEQFF. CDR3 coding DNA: TGCGCCAGCAGCTCTCCGATCAGCGGGAACAACAATGAGCAGTTCTTC.

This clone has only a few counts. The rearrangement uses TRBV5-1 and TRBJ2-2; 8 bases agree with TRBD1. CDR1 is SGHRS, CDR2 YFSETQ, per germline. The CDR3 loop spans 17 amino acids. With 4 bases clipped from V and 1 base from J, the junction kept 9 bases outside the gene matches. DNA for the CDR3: TGCGCCAGCAGCCCCCACCCCGGGACAGGGAACACCGGGGAGCTGTTTTTT. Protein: CASSPHPGTGNTGELFF.

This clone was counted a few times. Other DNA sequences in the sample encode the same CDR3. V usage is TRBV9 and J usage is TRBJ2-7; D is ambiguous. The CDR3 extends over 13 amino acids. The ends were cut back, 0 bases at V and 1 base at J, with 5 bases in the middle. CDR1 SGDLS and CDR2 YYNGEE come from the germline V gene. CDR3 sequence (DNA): TGTGCCAGCAGCGTAGGGAGTTCCTACGAGCAGTACTTC. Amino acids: CASSVGSSYEQYF.

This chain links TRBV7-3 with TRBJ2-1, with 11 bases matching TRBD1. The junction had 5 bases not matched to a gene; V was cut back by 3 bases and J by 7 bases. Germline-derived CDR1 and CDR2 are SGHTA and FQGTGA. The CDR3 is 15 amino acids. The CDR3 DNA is TGTGCCAGCAGCTTTTCCGGGACAGGGGGAAATGAGCAGTTCTTC. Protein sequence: CASSFSGTGGNEQFF.

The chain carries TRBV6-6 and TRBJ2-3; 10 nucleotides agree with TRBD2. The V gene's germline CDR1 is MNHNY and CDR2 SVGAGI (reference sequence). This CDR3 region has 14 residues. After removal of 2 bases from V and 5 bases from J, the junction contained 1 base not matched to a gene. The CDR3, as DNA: TGTGCCAGCAGTTACGCTAGCGGGAGAGATACGCAGTATTTT. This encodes CASSYASGRDTQYF.